The present TCR beta chain was sequenced within a study of CXCR3-negative and CXCR3-positive naive CD8 T cells. Study background: Libraries each contributed about 1.5 +/- 0.3 million TRB reads, for about 135 million in total. General study results and limits: Hydrophobicity of TRB CDR3s was greater in CXCR3-positive naive cells than in CXCR3-negative naive cells. Memory cells differed in TRBV-TRBJ usage, but naive CXCR3-negative and CXCR3-positive cells had similar usage.

Libraries were UMI-labeled 5' RACE TRB cDNA. TCRdb re-analyzed the 5' RACE reads; it lists each CDR3 protein once, without DNA. Its table lists approximately 70,000 distinct CDR3 sequences. Germline-derived CDR1 and CDR2 are GTSNPN and SVGIG (reference sequence). CDR3 length equals 15 residues. In the case of this clonotype: Antigen unknown.

The rearrangement links TRBV30 to TRBJ1-1. The sequenced sample consisted of naive CXCR3- CD8+ T cells from blood. Subset denoted: CD45RO-CCR7+CD27+CD95- naive CD8+ T cells lacking CXCR3 (TNR3-). The source of this sequence is a human donor in good health. Some clones in this sample may be carry-over from other donors' samples. The CDR3 loop reads CAWSELVGLNTEAFF. Together with reference TRBV30 and TRBJ1-1, the CDR3 gives the full variable domain: SQTIHQWPATLVQPVGSPLSLECTVEGTSNPNLYWYRQAAGRGLQLLFYSVGIGQISSEVPQNLSASRPQDRQFILSSKKLLLSDSGFYLCAWSELVGLNTEAFFGQGTRLTVV.